The 10 T cell receptor beta chains below were found in one sample sequenced in a study of vaccination effects on CD4 cells after COVID-19. Their target antigens are unknown. The table came from immunoSEQ multiplex PCR; TCRdb's copy has only in-frame clones and leaves some out. The table lists 50,000 or so clones, about 67% of them singletons, with roughly 5.1% in the top ten. A 10-day culture period preceded the isolation of CD4+ T cells. The material was CD4+ T cells from PBMCs cultured without peptide, obtained before COVID-19 vaccination. Receptors originate from a human donor who received a COVID-19 vaccine.

A few counts support this clone. This chain connects TRBV12-3 or TRBV12-4 to TRBJ2-2; D gene uncertain. CDR3 length equals 13 residues. V was shortened by 0 bases and J by 4 bases, with 3 bases between the two germline ends. The CDR3 loop is CASSLAATGELFF. CDR3 nucleotides: TGTGCCAGCAGTTTAGCGGCCACCGGGGAGCTGTTTTTT.

This clone has just one count. This chain links TRBV5-1 with TRBJ2-5; perhaps TRBD1 as D (6 bases). The V gene lost 0 bases and the J gene lost 0 bases, with 12 bases spanning the gap. The CDR3 has 16 amino acids. Germline V CDR1 and CDR2: SGHRS, YFSETQ. The CDR3 is CASSLGGPGYQETQYF. In nucleotides, the CDR3 is TGCGCCAGCAGCTTGGGGGGGCCGGGATACCAAGAGACCCAGTACTTC.

The gene calls are TRBV14 and TRBJ1-4; a possible D gene is TRBD1 (5 bases). The germline gives CDR1 SGHDN, CDR2 FVKESK. Trimming shortened V by 7 bases and J by 11 bases, and 14 bases separated the two germline ends. The CDR3 length is 12 residues. The DNA for the CDR3 is TGTGCCAGCAACTCAGCCGGGGGGAAACTGTTTTTT. Amino acids: CASNSAGGKLFF.

The genes are TRBV5-1 and TRBJ2-7; D is unclear. CDR3 size: 16 residues. In germline, CDR1 is SGHRS, CDR2 YFSETQ. V lost 0 bases to trimming and J lost 1 base, with 14 bases between them. The chain's CDR3 is CASSLESTISSYEQYF. CDR3 nucleotide sequence: TGCGCCAGCAGCTTGGAATCCACTATTTCTTCCTACGAGCAGTACTTC.

In this sample, this clone turned up a few times. The rearrangement joins TRBV6-2 or TRBV6-3 to TRBJ2-7; D not resolved. Germline V gives CDR1 MNHEY, CDR2 SVGEGT. The V gene lost 6 bases and the J gene lost 4 bases, with 13 bases spanning the gap. The CDR3 spans 13 residues. This CDR3 is CASSSPVLYEQYF. As DNA, the CDR3 is TGTGCCAGCAGCTCCCCCGTACTTTACGAGCAGTACTTC.

The V and J genes are TRBV6-5 and TRBJ1-2; unclear D gene. Germline V gene sequence: CDR1 MNHEY, CDR2 SVGAGI. Trimming stripped 7 bases from V and 4 bases from J, with 13 bases between. This CDR3 spans 13 amino acids. CDR3 nucleotide sequence: TGTGCCAGCACGAGAGGAGGGTCCTATGGCTACACCTTC. It encodes CASTRGGSYGYTF.

This sequence joins TRBV6-5 and TRBJ1-3, with no clear D. CDR1 MNHEY and CDR2 SVGAGI come from the germline V gene. Trimming took 2 bases from V and 5 from J, leaving 10 bases between them. This CDR3 is built from 14 residues. The CDR3 region is CASSYGSGRNTIYF. CDR3 bases: TGTGCCAGCAGTTACGGGTCGGGAAGAAACACCATATATTTT.

The chain links TRBV2 to TRBJ2-3, with 7 bases that match TRBD2. Germline-derived CDR1 and CDR2 are SNHLY and FYNNEI. This CDR3 region has 15 residues. Trimming took 6 bases from V and 3 from J; bases not matched to a gene: 9. CDR3 region: CASRGGDPRTDTQYF. The CDR3 region has the DNA TGTGCCAGCAGGGGAGGGGACCCACGGACAGATACGCAGTATTTT.

The J gene is TRBJ2-1, the V gene TRBV5-1; D uncertain. Per the germline V gene, CDR1 is SGHRS and CDR2 is YFSETQ. The germline V and J ends were trimmed by 0 bases and 3 bases, with 13 bases remaining between them. The CDR3 consists of 16 residues. The CDR3 DNA sequence: TGCGCCAGCAGCTTGGCTATCTTGCGGATCTACAATGAGCAGTTCTTC. Protein product: CASSLAILRIYNEQFF.

V gene TRBV7-9 combines with J gene TRBJ1-3; D is undetermined. Between the trimmed V and J ends, which lost 6 bases and 2 bases, there was a span of 8 bases. The germline V gene has CDR1 SEHNR and CDR2 FQNEAQ (reference sequence). The CDR3 runs 13 residues. The DNA of the CDR3 is TGTGCCAGCAGGGAGGGAACTGGAAACACCATATATTTT. Its translation: CASREGTGNTIYF.